These T cell receptor beta chains were read from a single sample in a study of blood T cell repertoires in COVID-19. Repertoires were generated with immunoSEQ multiplex PCR, while TCRdb's copy carries only in-frame clones and drops some. The table has approximately 74,000 clones, just over 85% seen once. Sequencing used peripheral blood. The receptors stem from a woman of 80 years or more with active or convalescent COVID-19. Both conserved end residues are part of each CDR3. The D gene is left open where the match is weak. A row's size may be missing; if present it is once, few, many or a size class.

j_call	d_call	v_call	clone_size	cdr3_nt	cdr3_aa
TRBJ1-4	.	TRBV4-3	.	TGCGCCAGCAGCCGCCACCCCCCCCGGGGGTCTGAAAAACTGTTTTTT	CASSRHPPRGSEKLFF
TRBJ1-3	.	TRBV14	.	TGTGCCAGCAGCCCTACAGGGTACGGAAACACCATATATTTT	CASSPTGYGNTIYF
TRBJ2-3	TRBD2	TRBV4-2	.	TGTGCCAGCAGCCAAGATCCAGCGGGAGTGGCAGATACGCAGTATTTT	CASSQDPAGVADTQYF
TRBJ2-6	.	TRBV27	.	TGTGCCAGCAGTCTAAGACACGCCAACGTCCTGACTTTC	CASSLRHANVLTF
TRBJ1-2	.	TRBV2	few	TGTGCCAGCATAGATAGAGGGCATGAGGGCTACACCTTC	CASIDRGHEGYTF
TRBJ1-3	.	TRBV9	.	TGTGCCAGCAGCGTAAATACAGGTTACTCTGGAAACACCATATATTTT	CASSVNTGYSGNTIYF
TRBJ1-2	.	TRBV2	.	TGTGCCAGCACCTCAGCAGCCGGCGGGGGCTATGGCTACACCTTC	CASTSAAGGGYGYTF
TRBJ2-1	TRBD1	TRBV28	.	TGTGCCAGCACCTCCTACGGGACAGGTGGAAATGAGCAGTTCTTC	CASTSYGTGGNEQFF
TRBJ1-1	.	TRBV6-5	.	TGTGCCAGCAGTTATCAAGCGGGTACTGAAGCTTTCTTT	CASSYQAGTEAFF
TRBJ1-1	TRBD1	TRBV7-9	.	TGTGCCATAGGGACAGGGGCCATGAACACTGAAGCTTTCTTT	CAIGTGAMNTEAFF
TRBJ2-1	.	TRBV6-5	.	TGTGCCAGCAGTTCAGCTACGGGTGAGCAGTTCTTC	CASSSATGEQFF
TRBJ2-3	TRBD2	TRBV4-3	.	TGCGCCAGCAGCCAAGATTCGACTAGCGGGGGGGCTGCAGATACGCAGTATTTT	CASSQDSTSGGAADTQYF
TRBJ2-3	.	TRBV20-1	.	TGCAGTGCTAGTGCTCCAGCGGCTAGCACAGATACGCAGTATTTT	CSASAPAASTDTQYF
TRBJ1-2	.	TRBV12-3/TRBV12-4	.	TGTGCCAGCAGCCTACGCGCAGGCTATGGCTACACCTTC	CASSLRAGYGYTF
TRBJ1-6	.	TRBV7-8	many	TGTGCCAGCAGCTTAGCGGCGGTCTTAAGGGGCCGCGTTTGGTCACCCCTCCACTTT	CASSLAAVLRGRVWSPLHF
TRBJ1-4	.	TRBV25-1	.	TGTGCCAGCAGTCCCCCGACGGGGGAAAAACTGTTTTTT	CASSPPTGEKLFF
TRBJ1-1	.	TRBV9	.	TGTGCCAGCAGCGTAGGGGAGGACCAACTGAACACTGAAGCTTTCTTT	CASSVGEDQLNTEAFF